This entry lists 8 T cell receptor beta chains sequenced from one sample in a study of CD8+CD57+ T cells in acquired aplastic anemia. TCR beta VDJ combinations and CDR3 sequences were profiled from genomic DNA. Via MiXCR, TCRdb re-called the reads, giving one row per CDR3 protein. This table has about 120,000 distinct CDR3 sequences, 55% to 60% appearing once. Selection for sequencing was limited to patients who had shown CD8+CD57+ cell expansion by flow cytometry. Sequencing was carried out using sorted CD4+, CD8+, or CD8+CD57+ T cells (not recorded which) from PBMCs. The receptors were sampled from a human donor with aplastic anemia.

Notes on this clonotype: A much larger clone sits a single nucleotide away, making a read error possible. The chain uses TRBV6-1 and TRBJ1-5; perhaps TRBD1 as D (6 bases). V lost 0 bases to trimming and J lost 5 bases, with 14 bases between them. CDR1 MNHNS and CDR2 SASEGT come from the germline V gene. This CDR3 contains 16 residues. As DNA, the CDR3 is TGTGCCAGCAGTGAAGCGGGGGGAGGGGGACATCAGCCCCAGCATTTT. Its protein is CASSEAGGGGHQPQHF.

In regard to this clonotype: At one of its ends the junction is not consistent with the germline gene, which may arise from a read error. V is TRBV10-3 and J is TRBJ1-6; D not resolved. CDR3 size: 13 residues. Germline-derived CDR1 and CDR2 are ENHRY and SYGVKD. The chain's CDR3 is CAINTAYNSLLHF. As DNA, the CDR3 is TGTGCCATCAATACAGCCTATAATTCACTCCTCCACTTT.

The V gene is TRBV19, the J gene TRBJ1-2; 7 bases agree with TRBD1. This CDR3 contains 14 residues. V trimming: 7 bases; J trimming: 7 bases; junction bases outside the gene matches: 12. In germline, CDR1 is LNHDA, CDR2 SQIVND (reference sequence). CDR3: CASTLQTGQGGYTF. The CDR3 DNA is TGTGCCAGTACCTTACAGACAGGGCAAGGTGGCTACACCTTC.

In this sample, this clonotype turned up many times. The V gene is TRBV7-9, the J gene TRBJ1-1; D is unresolved. Germline CDR1 SEHNR, CDR2 FQNEAQ (reference sequence). The CDR3 has 12 amino acids. V lost 5 bases to trimming and J lost 7 bases, with 11 bases between them. The CDR3 bases are TGTGCCAGCAGCCCGCCGGGGATTGAAGCTTTCTTT. This translates into CASSPPGIEAFF.

This clonotype was counted a few times. Mismatch with germline at one junction end may stem from a read error. This chain connects TRBV2 to TRBJ2-7; possibly TRBD1 or TRBD2 for D (5 bases each). Germline-derived CDR1 and CDR2 are SNHLY and FYNNEI. The CDR3 consists of 13 residues. The CDR3 region has the DNA TGTGCCAGCTCACCGACAGAGGGGTACGAGCAGCACTTC. Protein sequence: CASSPTEGYEQHF. Full variable domain (remainder filled in from reference TRBV2 and TRBJ2-7): EPEVTQTPSHQVTQMGQEVILRCVPISNHLYFYWYRQILGQKVEFLVSFYNNEISEKSEIFDDQFSVERPDGSNFTLKIRSTKLEDSAMYFCASSPTEGYEQHFGPGTRLTVT.

V and J are TRBV29-1 and TRBJ2-3, with D hard to call. This CDR3 spans 12 amino acids. Germline V gene sequence: CDR1 SQVTM, CDR2 ANQGSEA. V lost 3 bases and J 8 bases, leaving 12 bases between the germline ends. The CDR3 sequence is CSVDRLEGTQYF. In DNA form, the CDR3 reads TGCAGCGTTGATAGGCTTGAAGGTACGCAGTATTTT.

This clonotype has just a few counts. The CDR3 bases are TGCAGTGCTAGAGAGGAAGGGGCAGGGATGGACACAGATACGCAGTATTTT. Translation: CSAREEGAGMDTDTQYF. The chain joins TRBV20-1 to TRBJ2-3, with D perhaps TRBD1 (5 bases). The CDR3 is 17 amino acids. Trimming stripped 0 bases from V and 2 bases from J, with 18 bases between. Germline V lookup: CDR1 DFQATT, CDR2 SNEGSKA (reference sequence).

The chain carries TRBV7-9 and TRBJ1-5; the D is unclear. The CDR3 runs to 14 residues. Trimming took 5 bases from V and 4 from J, leaving 12 bases between them. The germline gives CDR1 SEHNR, CDR2 FQNEAQ (reference sequence). The CDR3 region is CASSKRPTNQPQHF. The CDR3 bases are TGTGCCAGCAGCAAAAGACCGACTAATCAGCCCCAGCATTTT.